Shown below are 17 T cell receptor beta chains from a single sample sequenced in a study of T cells in placental villitis. The libraries were made with immunoSEQ v4. Profiled with immunoSEQ multiplex PCR; TCRdb holds only in-frame clones, not every one. This table has under 800 clones, about 98% appearing once. Sequencing was carried out using placental tissue containing maternal and fetal cells. These receptors all come from a human donor in good health; the placental T cells may come from both mother and fetus.

This chain links TRBV4-2 with TRBJ2-3; 8 bases match TRBD2. Trimming at V came to 1 base and at J to 2 bases, leaving 8 bases not matched to a gene. In germline, CDR1 is LGHNA, CDR2 YNFKEQ. The CDR3 is made up of 17 amino acids. The CDR3 nucleotides are TGTGCCAGCAGCCAAGCCGCTAGCGGGTGGAACACAGATACGCAGTATTTT. Protein sequence: CASSQAASGWNTDTQYF.

CDR3 in amino acids: CASSLVPYYEQYF. The CDR3 DNA sequence: TGTGCCAGCAGTTTGGTGCCCTACTACGAGCAGTACTTC. This chain connects TRBV27 to TRBJ2-7; D remains ambiguous. V was pared by 3 bases and J by 3 bases, with 9 bases between. Looked up from germline, CDR1 is MNHEY and CDR2 is SMNVEV (reference sequence). The CDR3 runs 13 residues.

The rearrangement uses TRBV7-2 and TRBJ2-7; D might be TRBD2 (5 bases). CDR1 and CDR2 from the germline V gene are SGHTA and FQGNSA. V lost 4 bases to trimming and J lost 2 bases, with 15 bases between them. The CDR3 has 15 residues. CDR3 protein: CASSSLGSRAYEQYF. As DNA, the CDR3 is TGTGCCAGCAGCTCTCTTGGTTCGCGGGCCTACGAGCAGTACTTC.

The V call is TRBV6-4, the J call TRBJ2-3; D might be TRBD2 (5 bases). Germline CDR1 reads MRHNA; CDR2 reads SNTAGT. The CDR3 contains 16 residues. Deletions cut 0 bases from V and 0 bases from J, with 10 bases between. The CDR3 loop is CASSDSAGGSTDTQYF. The CDR3 DNA sequence: TGTGCCAGCAGTGACTCGGCGGGTGGGAGCACAGATACGCAGTATTTT.

V usage is TRBV10-1 and J usage is TRBJ2-4, with no clear D. Germline V gene lookup returns CDR1 WNHNN and CDR2 SYGVQD (reference sequence). This CDR3 spans 15 amino acids. V was clipped by 0 bases and J by 0 bases, with 6 bases between them. CDR3: CASSESRVAKNIQYF. In DNA, the CDR3 is TGCGCCAGCAGTGAGTCAAGGGTAGCCAAAAACATTCAGTACTTC.

The chain couples TRBV20-1 to TRBJ2-1, with TRBD2 identical over 10 bases. Germline CDR1 and CDR2: DFQATT and SNEGSKA (reference sequence). J lost 8 bases, V lost 6 bases, and 10 bases had no gene match. The CDR3 has 14 amino acids. CDR3 residues: CSASPSSGSDEQFF. The CDR3 DNA is TGCAGTGCCAGTCCGTCTAGCGGGAGCGATGAGCAGTTCTTC.

This chain links TRBV18 with TRBJ2-3, with D maybe TRBD2 (6 bases). Germline V gene lookup returns CDR1 KGHSH and CDR2 LQKENI. CDR3 length: 15 amino acids. Trimming pared 8 bases from V and 0 bases from J, leaving 15 bases between. The CDR3 DNA reads as TGTGCCAGCGCCGCGGGACGCCCTAGCACAGATACGCAGTATTTT. Protein sequence: CASAAGRPSTDTQYF.

The V call is TRBV28, the J call TRBJ1-5; no firm D call. Trimming took 5 bases from V and 0 from J, leaving 8 bases between them. Germline V lookup: CDR1 MDHEN, CDR2 SYDVKM. The CDR3 totals 14 residues. CDR3 amino acids: CASSAVYSNQPQHF. The DNA for the CDR3 is TGTGCCAGCAGTGCAGTCTATAGCAATCAGCCCCAGCATTTT.

The rearrangement uses TRBV7-2 and TRBJ2-1, with unresolved D. The CDR3 has 10 amino acids. The germline gives CDR1 SGHTA, CDR2 FQGNSA. The CDR3 DNA follows: TGTATGCCCTGGTACAATGAGCAGTTCTTC. Protein sequence: CMPWYNEQFF. The whole variable domain, remainder taken from reference TRBV7-2 and TRBJ2-1, is GAGVSQSPSNKVTEKGKDVELRCDPISGHTALYWYRQSLGQGLEFLIYFQGNSAPDKSGLPSDRFSAERTGGSVSTLTIQRTQQEDSAVYLCMPWYNEQFFGPGTRLTVL.

This clone was seen just once. The chain uses TRBV10-1 and TRBJ2-7; 13 bases line up with TRBD2. The germline gives CDR1 WNHNN, CDR2 SYGVQD (reference sequence). The CDR3 totals 14 residues. V lost 5 bases and J lost 6; bases outside the gene matches: 4. CDR3 in amino acids: CASSRTSGSSEQYF. CDR3 sequence (DNA): TGCGCCAGCAGTAGGACTAGCGGGAGCTCCGAGCAGTACTTC.

The J gene is TRBJ2-4, the V gene TRBV5-1, with 10 bases fitting TRBD2. The CDR3 runs to 14 residues. Trimming took 0 bases from V and 12 from J; bases not matched to a gene: 6. Germline CDR1 and CDR2: SGHRS and YFSETQ. CDR3 sequence (DNA): TGCGCCAGCAGCTTGGATGGTAGCGGGAGGAGTCAGTACTTC. It specifies CASSLDGSGRSQYF.

The rearrangement links TRBV7-2 to TRBJ2-7; 12 nucleotides match TRBD2. The CDR3 has 14 residues. The trim removed 8 bases at V and 13 bases at J, leaving 15 bases unmatched. The germline gives CDR1 SGHTA, CDR2 FQGNSA. The CDR3 protein is CASGPTLAGGRCYF. CDR3 DNA sequence: TGTGCCAGCGGCCCAACGCTAGCGGGAGGGCGGTGTTACTTC.

The chain couples TRBV3-1 (or the pseudogene TRBV3-2) to TRBJ2-1; D not certain. The CDR3 contains 13 residues. Trimming removed 4 bases from V and 1 base from J, with 5 bases in between. Germline V gene sequence: CDR1 LGHDT, CDR2 YNNKEL (reference sequence). DNA of the CDR3: TGTGCCAGCAGCCCGGATTCCTACAATGAGCAGTTCTTC. It encodes CASSPDSYNEQFF.

The V and J genes are TRBV11-3 and TRBJ2-5, with D possibly being TRBD1 (6 bases). V was shortened by 0 bases and J by 6 bases, with 14 bases between the two germline ends. Per germline, CDR1 SGHNT and CDR2 YENEEA. The CDR3 has 15 amino acids. The CDR3 is CASSLDRSGVQTQYF. Written as DNA, the CDR3 is TGTGCCAGCAGCTTAGATAGATCAGGGGTCCAGACCCAGTACTTC.

This rearrangement joins TRBV19 to TRBJ1-2, with 8 bases lining up with TRBD1. V shed 0 bases and J 2 bases; nucleotides not matched to a gene: 5. CDR1 is LNHDA, CDR2 SQIVND, per germline (reference sequence). The CDR3 loop spans 16 amino acids. The CDR3 DNA reads as TGTGCCAGTAGTATAGACCCGACAGGGGTGAACTATGGCTACACCTTC. Its translation is CASSIDPTGVNYGYTF.

The chain joins TRBV6-2 or TRBV6-3 to TRBJ2-2; the match to TRBD2 covers 10 bases. Looked up from germline, CDR1 is MNHEY and CDR2 is SVGEGT. The trim removed 0 bases at V and 4 bases at J, leaving 2 bases unmatched. This CDR3 has 16 residues. In DNA, the CDR3 is TGTGCCAGCAGTTACTCGACTAGCGGGTCCACCGGGGAGCTGTTTTTT. Encoded protein: CASSYSTSGSTGELFF.

CDR3 coding DNA: TGTGCCAGCAGCTTACTTCCTGGGCTCAATCAGCCCCAGCATTTT. Translating it yields CASSLLPGLNQPQHF. The J gene is TRBJ1-5, the V gene TRBV7-9, with unresolved D. Trimming stripped 2 bases from V and 3 bases from J, with 11 bases between. This CDR3 spans 15 amino acids. CDR1 is SEHNR, CDR2 FQNEAQ, per germline (reference sequence).